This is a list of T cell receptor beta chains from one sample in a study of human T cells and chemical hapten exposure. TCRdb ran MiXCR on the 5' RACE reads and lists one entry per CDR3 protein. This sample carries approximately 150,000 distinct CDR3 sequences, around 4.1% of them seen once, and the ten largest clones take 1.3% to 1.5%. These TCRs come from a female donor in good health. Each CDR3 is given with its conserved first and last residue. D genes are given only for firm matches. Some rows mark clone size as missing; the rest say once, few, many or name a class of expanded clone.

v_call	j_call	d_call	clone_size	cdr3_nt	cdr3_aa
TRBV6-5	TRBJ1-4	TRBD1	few	TGTGCCACCAGTATTCGGGACAGGGGATTTGGGGCAGAAAAACTGTTTTTT	CATSIRDRGFGAEKLFF
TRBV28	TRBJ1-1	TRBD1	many	TGTGCCAGCAGGCTACAGGGGGACACTGAAGCTTTCTTT	CASRLQGDTEAFF
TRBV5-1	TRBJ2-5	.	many	TGCGCCAGCAGCTTGGTCGGTCTACAAGAGACCCAGTACTTC	CASSLVGLQETQYF
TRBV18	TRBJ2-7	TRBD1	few	TGTGCCAGCTCACCCGGGACAGATTCCGACGAGCAGTACTTC	CASSPGTDSDEQYF
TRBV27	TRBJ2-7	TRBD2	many	TGTGCCAGCAGTTTTACGACTAGCGGGGAAGAGCAGTACTTC	CASSFTTSGEEQYF
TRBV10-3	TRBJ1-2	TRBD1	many	TGTGCCATCAGTGATAGGGACAGGGGTTCCTATGGCTACACCTTC	CAISDRDRGSYGYTF
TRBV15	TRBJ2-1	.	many	TGTGCCACCAGCAGATCTTCGGTCGATGAGCAGTTCTTC	CATSRSSVDEQFF
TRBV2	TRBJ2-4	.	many	TGTGCCAGCAGAAAGGACAGTTCCAAAAACATTCAGTACTTC	CASRKDSSKNIQYF
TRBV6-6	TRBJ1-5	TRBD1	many	TGTGCCAGCAGTTCCCGACAGGGCGGTAGCAATCAGCCCCAGCATTTT	CASSSRQGGSNQPQHF
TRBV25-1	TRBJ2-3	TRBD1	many	TGTGCCAGCAGTACAGGGGGCACCGATACGCAGTATTTT	CASSTGGTDTQYF
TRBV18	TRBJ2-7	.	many	TGTGCCAGCTCACCACGGAGGGGTAACAACGAGCAGTACTTC	CASSPRRGNNEQYF
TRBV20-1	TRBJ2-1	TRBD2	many	TGCAGTGCTAGTTTTAGCAGCGGGGGGATCAAGTACAATGAGCAGTTCTTC	CSASFSSGGIKYNEQFF
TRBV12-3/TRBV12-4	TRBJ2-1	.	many	TGTGCCAGCAGTTTGAGGGATAGCTCCTACAATGAGCAGTTCTTC	CASSLRDSSYNEQFF
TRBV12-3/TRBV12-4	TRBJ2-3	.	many	TGTGCCAGCAGTTTAGCGCAGGGAGATACGCAGTATTTT	CASSLAQGDTQYF
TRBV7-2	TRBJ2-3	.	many	TGTGCCAGCAGCTTATCCGGAATGAGCACAGATACGCAGTATTTT	CASSLSGMSTDTQYF
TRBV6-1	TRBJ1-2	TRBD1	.	TGTGCCAGCAGTGCCAGGACAGGGGGACCCTATGGCTACACCTTC	CASSARTGGPYGYTF
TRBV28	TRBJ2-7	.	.	TGTGCCAGCAGTTTGAGACAGTTTATCTACGAGCAGTACTTC	CASSLRQFIYEQYF
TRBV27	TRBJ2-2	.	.	TGTGCCACACAGCCAGGGAGTCTAGGAACCGGGGAGCTGTTTTTT	CATQPGSLGTGELFF
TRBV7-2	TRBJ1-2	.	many	TGTGCCAGCAGCTTAGTTCTTACAGGTGGCTACACCTTC	CASSLVLTGGYTF
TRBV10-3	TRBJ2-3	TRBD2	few	TGTGCCGTCCGAGCGGGGCGCACAGATACGCAGTATTTT	CAVRAGRTDTQYF
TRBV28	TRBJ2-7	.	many	TGTGCCAGCAGTTGGGTCGGGGCCTACGAGCAGTACTTC	CASSWVGAYEQYF
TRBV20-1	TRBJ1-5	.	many	TGCAGTGCTAGAGTTTGGGGGAATCAGCCCCAGCATTTT	CSARVWGNQPQHF